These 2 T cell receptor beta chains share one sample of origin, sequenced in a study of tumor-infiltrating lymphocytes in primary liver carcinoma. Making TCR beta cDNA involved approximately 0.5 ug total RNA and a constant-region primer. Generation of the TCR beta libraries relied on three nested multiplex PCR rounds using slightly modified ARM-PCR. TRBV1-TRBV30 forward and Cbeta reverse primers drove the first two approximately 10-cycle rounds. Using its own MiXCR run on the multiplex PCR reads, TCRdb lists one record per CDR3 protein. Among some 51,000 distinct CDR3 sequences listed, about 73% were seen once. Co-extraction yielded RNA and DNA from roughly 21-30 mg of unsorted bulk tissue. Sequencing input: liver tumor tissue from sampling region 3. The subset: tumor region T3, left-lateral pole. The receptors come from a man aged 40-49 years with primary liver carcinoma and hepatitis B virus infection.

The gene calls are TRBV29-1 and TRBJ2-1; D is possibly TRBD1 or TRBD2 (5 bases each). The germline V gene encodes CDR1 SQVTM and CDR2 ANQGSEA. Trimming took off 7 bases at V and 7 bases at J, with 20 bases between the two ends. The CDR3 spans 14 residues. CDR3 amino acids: CSGLPGPAVNEQFF. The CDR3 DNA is TGCAGCGGATTGCCGGGACCGGCGGTGAATGAGCAGTTCTTC.

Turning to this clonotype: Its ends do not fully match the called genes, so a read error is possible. CDR3 sequence (DNA): TGTGCCAGCAGAGATCCCGGGACAGTTTATAGCAATCAGCCCCAGCATTTC. Translated: CASRDPGTVYSNQPQHF. The genes are TRBV6-1 and TRBJ1-5; 7 bases are a match to TRBD1. This CDR3 is 17 amino acids long. Germline CDR1 is MNHNS and CDR2 is SASEGT.